The 21 T cell receptor beta chains below all came from one sample that was sequenced in a study of identical twins. From the 5' RACE reads, TCRdb called clonotypes with MiXCR, one entry per CDR3 protein. The table lists some 200,000 distinct CDR3 sequences, 6.5% to 8.5% of them singletons, with less than 2% in the top ten. The same data also went into a second study, on yellow fever vaccine responses in identical twins.

The sequenced material came from memory (CD45RO+) T cells sorted from blood. Every receptor here comes from a woman aged 18-29 years in good health.

V and J are TRBV2 and TRBJ2-2; tentative D call: TRBD2 (5 bases). Germline V gene lookup returns CDR1 SNHLY and CDR2 FYNNEI. This CDR3 has 14 amino acids. V was clipped by 6 bases and J by 7 bases, with 15 bases between them. The CDR3 here is CASRPTEVIGELFF. DNA of the CDR3: TGTGCCAGCAGACCCACGGAGGTTATCGGGGAGCTGTTTTTT.

This clonotype was seen repeatedly, ten times or more. The V call is TRBV20-1, the J call TRBJ2-1; 12 bases are a match to TRBD2. Germline CDR1 DFQATT, CDR2 SNEGSKA (reference sequence). Trimming cost V 5 bases and J 6 bases; bases outside gene matches: 14. The CDR3 spans 17 residues. The CDR3 loop is CSAEIGLAGISRNEQFF. As DNA, the CDR3 is TGCAGTGCTGAGATAGGACTAGCGGGAATCTCGCGCAATGAGCAGTTCTTC.

In its sample, this clonotype was seen many times. The rearrangement uses TRBV24-1 and TRBJ2-3; a weak D match, TRBD2 (6 bases). V lost 1 base and J lost 4, with 14 bases in between. Germline V gene lookup returns CDR1 KGHDR and CDR2 SFDVKD. The CDR3 has 16 amino acids. The DNA of the CDR3 is TGTGCCACCAGTGATTTATCTGGTTCGGGGGCAGATACGCAGTATTTT. This sequence encodes CATSDLSGSGADTQYF.

About this clonotype itself: One base away lies a much larger clone, so this may be a sequencing read error. The chain joins TRBV3-1 to TRBJ1-1; no reliable D call. From germline, CDR1 is LGHDT and CDR2 YNNKEL (reference sequence). V dropped 8 bases and J dropped 1 base, with 11 bases sitting between them. This CDR3 comprises 13 residues. CDR3 amino acids: CASRVQRNTEAFF. In DNA, the CDR3 is TGTGCCAGCCGTGTACAGAGGAACACTGAAGCTTTCTTT.

This clonotype was counted ten times or more. V gene TRBV6-1 combines with J gene TRBJ2-3; D may be TRBD1 (6 bases). CDR1 MNHNS and CDR2 SASEGT come from the germline V gene. The CDR3 contains 13 residues. The V end lost 10 bases, the J end lost 1 base, and 12 bases lay between the germline ends. The CDR3 nucleotides are TGTGCCACAACAGGGATGGGCACAGATACGCAGTATTTT. Translating it yields CATTGMGTDTQYF.

This clonotype was seen at least ten times. The chain links TRBV5-1 to TRBJ1-2; no clear D. Trimming took off 0 bases at V and 2 bases at J, with 11 bases between the two ends. This CDR3 spans 15 amino acids. The germline V gene has CDR1 SGHRS and CDR2 YFSETQ. As DNA, the CDR3 is TGCGCCAGCAGCTTGGCGGCAGGCCCAAACTATGGCTACACCTTC. The encoded protein is CASSLAAGPNYGYTF.

This clonotype was seen repeatedly, ten times or more. The genes are TRBV24-1 and TRBJ1-5; D remains unclear. This CDR3 has 16 residues. The V end was cut by 3 bases, the J end by 0 bases, with 11 bases between. CDR1 is KGHDR, CDR2 SFDVKD, per germline. In DNA form, the CDR3 reads TGTGCCACCAGTGATGCTGACACGAATAGCAATCAGCCCCAGCATTTT. It specifies CATSDADTNSNQPQHF.

J is TRBJ2-1 and V is TRBV10-2, with TRBD2 matching 11 bases. This CDR3 is built from 16 residues. V lost 3 bases to trimming and J lost 6 bases; unmatched junction nucleotides: 7. Germline V gives CDR1 WSHSY, CDR2 SAAADI. The CDR3 DNA reads TGCGCCAGCAGTGATTTAACTAGCGGGAGCGGCAATGAGCAGTTCTTC. It codes for CASSDLTSGSGNEQFF.

This clonotype was detected many times. The V call is TRBV12-3 or TRBV12-4, the J call TRBJ1-1, with a tentative D call TRBD1 (5 bases). V was trimmed by 5 bases and J by 9 bases, leaving 16 bases between them. This CDR3 contains 13 residues. The CDR3 region has the DNA TGTGCCAGCAGTCGGGACGAACTGGCTCAAGCTTTCTTT. It specifies CASSRDELAQAFF.

This clonotype was seen only a few times. This chain links TRBV3-1 with TRBJ1-3; D is unresolved. Between the trimmed V and J ends, which lost 5 bases and 4 bases, there was a span of 12 bases. CDR1 is LGHDT and CDR2 is YNNKEL in the germline V gene (reference sequence). CDR3 length: 14 amino acids. The CDR3 here is CASSETSLGNTIYF. DNA of the CDR3: TGTGCCAGCAGCGAAACCTCTCTGGGAAACACCATATATTTT.

The chain uses TRBV20-1 and TRBJ2-4; TRBD1 agrees at 9 bases. V shed 3 bases and J 1 base; nucleotides not matched to a gene: 7. The germline gives CDR1 DFQATT, CDR2 SNEGSKA (reference sequence). This CDR3 comprises 16 residues. The CDR3 is CSARRGQGVAKNIQYF. In DNA form, the CDR3 reads TGCAGTGCTAGGAGGGGACAGGGCGTCGCCAAAAACATTCAGTACTTC.

At least ten counts were recorded for this clonotype. The chain employs TRBV10-3 and TRBJ2-6, with 12 bases that match TRBD1. The CDR3 length is 17 residues. From germline, CDR1 is ENHRY and CDR2 SYGVKD. V lost 11 bases to trimming and J lost 0 bases; unmatched junction nucleotides: 8. The CDR3 here is CAGGTGGTNSGANVLTF. CDR3 nucleotides: TGTGCCGGGGGGACAGGGGGCACCAACTCTGGGGCCAACGTCCTGACTTTC.

This clonotype was seen many times. CDR3 loop: CASSFLGTETDTQYF. As DNA, the CDR3 is TGTGCCAGCAGCTTTCTTGGGACAGAAACAGATACGCAGTATTTT. The chain recombines TRBV11-3 with TRBJ2-3, with 7 bases lining up with TRBD1. Germline loops: CDR1 SGHNT, CDR2 YENEEA. Trimming at V came to 3 bases and at J to 3 bases, leaving 6 bases not matched to a gene. The CDR3 is made up of 15 amino acids.

The J gene is TRBJ2-2, the V gene TRBV5-6; D uncertain. In germline, CDR1 is SGHDT, CDR2 YYEEEE. The germline V and J ends were trimmed by 0 bases and 8 bases, with 11 bases remaining between them. The CDR3 runs to 14 residues. This CDR3 reads CASSLGPAPGELFF. Here the CDR3 DNA reads TGTGCCAGCAGCTTGGGTCCCGCACCGGGGGAGCTGTTTTTT.

This clonotype was counted once. This chain joins TRBV14 and TRBJ2-1, with 9 positions matching TRBD1. The CDR3 spans 17 residues. Germline V gene lookup returns CDR1 SGHDN and CDR2 FVKESK. Unmatched junction bases numbered 12, after V lost 4 bases and J lost 5 bases. In DNA, the CDR3 is TGTGCCAGCAGCCGACACCCTGACAGGGGGTTCAACAATGAGCAGTTCTTC. Protein sequence: CASSRHPDRGFNNEQFF.

CDR3 sequence: CASSVASANTEAFF. The CDR3 DNA reads as TGTGCCAGCAGCGTAGCCTCAGCGAACACTGAAGCTTTCTTT. The rearrangement links TRBV9 to TRBJ1-1; no clear D. The CDR3 length is 14 residues. The germline V and J ends were trimmed by 0 bases and 1 base, with 7 bases remaining between them. Germline V lookup: CDR1 SGDLS, CDR2 YYNGEE.

This clonotype was counted many times. V gene TRBV3-1 combines with J gene TRBJ1-1, with 7 bases aligning to TRBD1. Losses at the gene ends were 0 bases for V and 8 bases for J; bases not matched to a gene: 3. Germline lookup yields CDR1 LGHDT and CDR2 YNNKEL (reference sequence). CDR3 length: 13 amino acids. For the CDR3, the DNA is TGTGCCAGCAGCCAAGAAACAGGGGCCGAAGCTTTCTTT. It translates to CASSQETGAEAFF. Variable domain in full (rest from reference TRBV3-1 and TRBJ1-1): DTAVSQTPKYLVTQMGNDKSIKCEQNLGHDTMYWYKQDSKKFLKIMFSYNNKELIINETVPNRFSPKSPDKAHLNLHINSLELGDSAVYFCASSQETGAEAFFGQGTRLTVV.

The table lists this clonotype with a few counts. The V call is TRBV9, the J call TRBJ1-2; a possible D gene is TRBD1 (6 bases). The CDR3 length is 14 residues. V lost 4 bases, J lost 5 bases, and 15 bases lay in between. Germline CDR1 and CDR2: SGDLS and YYNGEE. The DNA of the CDR3 is TGTGCCAGCAGCCCGCAAACAGGGCCTTATGGCTACACCTTC. This sequence encodes CASSPQTGPYGYTF.

This chain connects TRBV19 to TRBJ1-2; D ambiguous. V gave up 1 base and J gave up 8 bases, with 5 bases separating them. Germline loops: CDR1 LNHDA, CDR2 SQIVND (reference sequence). This CDR3 is built from 11 residues. The CDR3 loop reads CASSIVGGYTF. The CDR3, as DNA: TGTGCCAGTAGTATAGTCGGCGGCTACACCTTC.

This clonotype has just a few counts. This chain links TRBV7-2 with TRBJ2-7; TRBD2 matches 7 bases. The CDR3 is 15 amino acids. The germline gives CDR1 SGHTA, CDR2 FQGNSA. J was trimmed by 2 bases and V by 5 bases; bases with no gene match: 9. Here the CDR3 reads CASSRSTSDTYEQYF. The CDR3 DNA is TGTGCCAGCAGCCGGAGCACTAGCGATACCTACGAGCAGTACTTC.

This clonotype was observed at least ten times. The chain combines TRBV20-1 with TRBJ2-7, with TRBD1 identical over 9 bases. The junction had 5 bases not matched to a gene; V was cut back by 6 bases and J by 2 bases. The CDR3 loop spans 13 amino acids. The germline CDR1 and CDR2 sequences are DFQATT and SNEGSKA (reference sequence). CDR3 nucleotides: TGCAGTGCCGACAGGGGGTCCACCTACGAGCAGTACTTC. It yields the protein CSADRGSTYEQYF.